This TCR beta chain was observed in a study of identical twins. Study-wide points: It was possible that invariant MAIT and iNKT cells partly confounded the zero-insertion analyses.

This clonotype has a single count. Its antigen is unidentified. MiXCR, run by TCRdb on the 5' RACE reads, gives a single entry per CDR3 protein. The sample has a few hundred thousand distinct CDR3 sequences; 15% to 20% are singletons. The germline V gene encodes CDR1 SGHVS and CDR2 FNYEAQ. The CDR3 is 16 amino acids. J gave up 0 bases and V 6 bases, and 6 bases lay outside the gene matches. The sample was naive T cells sorted from blood. The V call is TRBV7-6, the J call TRBJ2-2; 8 bases agree with TRBD1. This sequence originates from a man over 45 in good health. The CDR3 bases are TGTGCCAGCAGGGAAAGGACAGGGACGAACACCGGGGAGCTGTTTTTT. Encoded protein: CASRERTGTNTGELFF.